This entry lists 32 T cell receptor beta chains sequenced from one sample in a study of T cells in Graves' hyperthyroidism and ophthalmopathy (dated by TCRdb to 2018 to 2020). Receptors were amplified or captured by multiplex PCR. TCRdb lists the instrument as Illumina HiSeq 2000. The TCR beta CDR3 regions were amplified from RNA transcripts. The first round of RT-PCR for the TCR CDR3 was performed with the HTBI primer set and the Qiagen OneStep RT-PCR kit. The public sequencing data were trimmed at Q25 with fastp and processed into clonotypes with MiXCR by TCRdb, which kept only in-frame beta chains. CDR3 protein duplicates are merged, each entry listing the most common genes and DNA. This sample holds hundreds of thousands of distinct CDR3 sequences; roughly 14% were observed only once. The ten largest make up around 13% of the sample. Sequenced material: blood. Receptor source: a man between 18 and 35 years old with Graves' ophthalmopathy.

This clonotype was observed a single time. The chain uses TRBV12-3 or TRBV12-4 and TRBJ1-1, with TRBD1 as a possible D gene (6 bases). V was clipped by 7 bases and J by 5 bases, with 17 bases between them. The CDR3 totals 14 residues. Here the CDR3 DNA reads TGTGCCAGCAATGAAACCAGGGGACGGACTGAAGCTTTCTTT. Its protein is CASNETRGRTEAFF.

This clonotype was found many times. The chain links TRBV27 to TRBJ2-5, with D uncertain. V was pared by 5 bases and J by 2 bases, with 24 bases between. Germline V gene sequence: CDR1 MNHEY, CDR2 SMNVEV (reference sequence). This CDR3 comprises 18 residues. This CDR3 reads CASSKSRWSPKWQETQYF. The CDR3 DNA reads TGTGCCAGCAGTAAGAGCCGATGGTCCCCTAAATGGCAAGAGACCCAGTACTTC.

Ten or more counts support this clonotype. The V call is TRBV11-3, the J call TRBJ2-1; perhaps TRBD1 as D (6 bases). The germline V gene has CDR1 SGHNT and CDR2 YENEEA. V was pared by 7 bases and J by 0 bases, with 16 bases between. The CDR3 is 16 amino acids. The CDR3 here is CASTTRTGSSYNEQFF. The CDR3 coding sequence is TGTGCCAGCACCACCCGCACAGGGAGCTCCTACAATGAGCAGTTCTTC.

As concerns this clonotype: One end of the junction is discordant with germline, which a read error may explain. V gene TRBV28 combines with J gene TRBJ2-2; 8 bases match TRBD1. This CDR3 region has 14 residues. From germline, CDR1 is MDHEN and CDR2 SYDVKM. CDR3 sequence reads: CASRDRVPTGGLFF. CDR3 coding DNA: TGTGCCAGCAGGGACAGGGTCCCTACCGGGGGGCTGTTTTTT.

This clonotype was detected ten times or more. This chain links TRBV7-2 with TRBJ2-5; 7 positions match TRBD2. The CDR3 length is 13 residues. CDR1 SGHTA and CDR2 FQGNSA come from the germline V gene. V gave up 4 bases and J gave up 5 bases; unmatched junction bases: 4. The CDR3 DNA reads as TGTGCCAGCAGCTATGCGGGGGTTGAGACCCAGTACTTC. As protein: CASSYAGVETQYF. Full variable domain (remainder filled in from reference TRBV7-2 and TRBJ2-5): GAGVSQSPSNKVTEKGKDVELRCDPISGHTALYWYRQSLGQGLEFLIYFQGNSAPDKSGLPSDRFSAERTGGSVSTLTIQRTQQEDSAVYLCASSYAGVETQYFGPGTRLLVL.

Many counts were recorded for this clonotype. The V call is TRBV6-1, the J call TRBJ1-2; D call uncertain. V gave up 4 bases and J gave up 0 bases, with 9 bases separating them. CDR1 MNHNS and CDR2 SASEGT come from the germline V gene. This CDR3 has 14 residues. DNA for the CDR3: TGTGCCAGCAGTGCATCCGGGACTAACTATGGCTACACCTTC. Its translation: CASSASGTNYGYTF.

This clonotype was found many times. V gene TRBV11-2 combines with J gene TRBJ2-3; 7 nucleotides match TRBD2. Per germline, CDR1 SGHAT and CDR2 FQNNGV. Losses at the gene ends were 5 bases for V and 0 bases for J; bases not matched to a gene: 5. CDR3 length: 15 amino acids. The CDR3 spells CASSPLLASTDTQYF. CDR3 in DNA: TGTGCCAGCAGCCCTCTACTAGCGAGCACAGATACGCAGTATTTT. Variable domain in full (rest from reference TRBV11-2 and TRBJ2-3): EAGVAQSPRYKIIEKRQSVAFWCNPISGHATLYWYQQILGQGPKLLIQFQNNGVVDDSQLPKDRFSAERLKGVDSTLKIQPAKLEDSAVYLCASSPLLASTDTQYFGPGTRLTVL.

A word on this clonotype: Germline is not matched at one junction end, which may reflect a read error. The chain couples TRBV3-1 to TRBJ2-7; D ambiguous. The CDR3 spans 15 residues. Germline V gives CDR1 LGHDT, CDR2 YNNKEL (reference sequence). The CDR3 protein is CASSEEALGPYEQHF. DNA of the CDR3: TGTGCCAGCAGTGAAGAGGCTCTCGGGCCATACGAGCAGCACTTC.

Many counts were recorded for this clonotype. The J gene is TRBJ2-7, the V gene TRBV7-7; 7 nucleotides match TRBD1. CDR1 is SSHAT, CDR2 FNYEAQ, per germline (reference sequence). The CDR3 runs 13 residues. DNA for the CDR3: TGTGCTGTCGGGACAGATTACGCCTACGAGCAGTACTTC. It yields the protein CAVGTDYAYEQYF.

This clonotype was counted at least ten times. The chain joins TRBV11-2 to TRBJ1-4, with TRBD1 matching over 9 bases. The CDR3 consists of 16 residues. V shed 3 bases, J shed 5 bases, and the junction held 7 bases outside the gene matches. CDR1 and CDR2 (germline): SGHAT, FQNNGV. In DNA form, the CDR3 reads TGTGCCAGCAGCTTCGCCCCAGGGACAGGGAATGAAAAACTGTTTTTT. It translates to CASSFAPGTGNEKLFF.

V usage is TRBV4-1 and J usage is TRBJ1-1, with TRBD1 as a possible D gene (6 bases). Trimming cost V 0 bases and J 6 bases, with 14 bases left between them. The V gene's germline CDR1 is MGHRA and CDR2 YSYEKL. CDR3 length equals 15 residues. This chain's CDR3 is CASSQDNRDPAEAFF. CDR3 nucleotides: TGCGCCAGCAGCCAAGATAACAGGGATCCCGCTGAAGCTTTCTTT.

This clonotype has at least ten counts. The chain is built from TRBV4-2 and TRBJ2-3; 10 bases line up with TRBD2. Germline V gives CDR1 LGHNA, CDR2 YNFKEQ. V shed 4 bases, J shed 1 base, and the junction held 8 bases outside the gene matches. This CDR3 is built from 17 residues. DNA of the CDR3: TGTGCCAGCAGCCGTCTAGCGGGAGCTGTAGGCACAGATACGCAGTATTTT. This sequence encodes CASSRLAGAVGTDTQYF.

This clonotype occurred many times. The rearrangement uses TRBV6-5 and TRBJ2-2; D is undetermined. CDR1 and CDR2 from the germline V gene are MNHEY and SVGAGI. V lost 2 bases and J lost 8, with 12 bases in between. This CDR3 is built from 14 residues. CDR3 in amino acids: CASSYGPKRGELFF. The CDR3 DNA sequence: TGTGCCAGCAGTTACGGCCCTAAAAGGGGGGAGCTGTTTTTT.

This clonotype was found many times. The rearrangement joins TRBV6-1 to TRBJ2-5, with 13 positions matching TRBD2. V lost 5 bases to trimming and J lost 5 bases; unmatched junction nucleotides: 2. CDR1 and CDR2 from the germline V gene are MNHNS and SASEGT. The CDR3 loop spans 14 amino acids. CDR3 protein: CASSRTSGSETQYF. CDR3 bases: TGTGCCAGCAGTCGGACTAGCGGGAGTGAGACCCAGTACTTC.

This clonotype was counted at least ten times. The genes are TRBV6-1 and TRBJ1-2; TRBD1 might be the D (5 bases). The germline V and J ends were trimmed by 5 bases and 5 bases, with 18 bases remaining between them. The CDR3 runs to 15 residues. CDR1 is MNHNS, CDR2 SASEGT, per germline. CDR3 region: CASSRGERDTYGYTF. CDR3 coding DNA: TGTGCCAGCAGTCGGGGGGAGCGAGACACATATGGCTACACCTTC.

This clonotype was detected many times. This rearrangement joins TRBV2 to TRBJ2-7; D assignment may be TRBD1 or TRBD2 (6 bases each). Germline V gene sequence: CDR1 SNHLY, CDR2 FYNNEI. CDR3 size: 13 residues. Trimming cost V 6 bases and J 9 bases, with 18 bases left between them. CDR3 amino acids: CASRTPGAVRQYF. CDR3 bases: TGTGCCAGCAGGACTCCGGGGGCGGTGAGGCAGTACTTC.

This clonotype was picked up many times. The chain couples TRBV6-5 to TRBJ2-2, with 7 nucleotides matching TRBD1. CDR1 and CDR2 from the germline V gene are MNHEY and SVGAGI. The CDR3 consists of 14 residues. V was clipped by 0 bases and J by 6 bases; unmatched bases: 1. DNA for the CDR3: TGTGCCAGCAGTTACTCGACAGGGTCCGGGGAGCTGTTTTTT. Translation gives CASSYSTGSGELFF.

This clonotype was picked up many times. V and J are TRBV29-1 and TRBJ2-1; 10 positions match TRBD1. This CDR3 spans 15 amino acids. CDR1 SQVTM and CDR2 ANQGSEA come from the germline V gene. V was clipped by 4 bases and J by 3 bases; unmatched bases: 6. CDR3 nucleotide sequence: TGCAGCGTTGCGGCCGGGACAGGGGTCTACAATGAGCAGTTCTTC. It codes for CSVAAGTGVYNEQFF.

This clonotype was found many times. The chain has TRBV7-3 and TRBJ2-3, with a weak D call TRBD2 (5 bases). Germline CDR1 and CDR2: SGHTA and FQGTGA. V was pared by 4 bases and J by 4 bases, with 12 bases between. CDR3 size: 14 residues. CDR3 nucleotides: TGTGCCAGCAGCTCCCTCGGGGTCCCAGATACGCAGTATTTT. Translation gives CASSSLGVPDTQYF.

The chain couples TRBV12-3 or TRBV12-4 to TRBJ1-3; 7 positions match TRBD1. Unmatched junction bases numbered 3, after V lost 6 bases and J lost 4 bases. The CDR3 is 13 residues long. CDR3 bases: TGTGCCAGCAGATGGACAGGAGGAAACACCATATATTTT. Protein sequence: CASRWTGGNTIYF.

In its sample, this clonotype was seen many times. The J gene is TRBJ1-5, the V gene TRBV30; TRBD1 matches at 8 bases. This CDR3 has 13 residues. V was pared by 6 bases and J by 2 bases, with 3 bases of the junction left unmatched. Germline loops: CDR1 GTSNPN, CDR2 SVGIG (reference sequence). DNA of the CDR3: TGTGCCTGTACGGGACAGGGCAATCAGCCCCAGCATTTT. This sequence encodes CACTGQGNQPQHF.

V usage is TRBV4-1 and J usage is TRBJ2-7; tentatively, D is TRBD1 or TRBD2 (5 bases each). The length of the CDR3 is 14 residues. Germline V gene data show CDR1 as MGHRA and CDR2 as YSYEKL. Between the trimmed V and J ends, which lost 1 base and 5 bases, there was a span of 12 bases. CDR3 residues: CASSQVRQGHEQYF. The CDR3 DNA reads TGCGCCAGCAGCCAAGTCCGGCAGGGACACGAGCAGTACTTC.

DNA of the CDR3: TGTGCCACCTCTACTGCACATAGCAATCAGCCCCAGCATTTT. Its protein product is CATSTAHSNQPQHF. J is TRBJ1-5 and V is TRBV4-2, with D uncertain. V was shortened by 10 bases and J by 0 bases, with 13 bases between the two germline ends. The CDR3 has 14 amino acids. Germline V CDR1 and CDR2: LGHNA, YNFKEQ.

The CDR3: CASSLYLGTGELFF. The CDR3 nucleotides are TGCGCCAGCAGCCTCTACTTGGGTACCGGGGAGCTGTTTTTT. The chain links TRBV4-1 to TRBJ2-2; no firm D call. Germline V gene sequence: CDR1 MGHRA, CDR2 YSYEKL. Trimming took off 4 bases at V and 5 bases at J, with 11 bases between the two ends. The CDR3 loop spans 14 amino acids.

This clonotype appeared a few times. CDR3 sequence reads: CASSQEGAGGKWGVAYEQYF. The CDR3 DNA sequence: TGCGCCAGCAGCCAAGAGGGGGCAGGGGGCAAGTGGGGGGTGGCCTACGAGCAGTACTTC. The chain uses TRBV4-1 and TRBJ2-7, with 8 bases aligning to TRBD1. This CDR3 comprises 20 residues. Germline V gene lookup returns CDR1 MGHRA and CDR2 YSYEKL. V lost 0 bases to trimming and J lost 2 bases; unmatched junction nucleotides: 18.

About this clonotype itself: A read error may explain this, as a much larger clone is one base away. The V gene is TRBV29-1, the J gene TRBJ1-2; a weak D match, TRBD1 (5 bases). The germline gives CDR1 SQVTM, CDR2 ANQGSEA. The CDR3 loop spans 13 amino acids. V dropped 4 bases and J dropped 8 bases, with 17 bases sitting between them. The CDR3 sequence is CSVGGREGLGYTF. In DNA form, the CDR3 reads TGCAGCGTTGGAGGCAGGGAAGGTCTAGGCTACACCTTC.

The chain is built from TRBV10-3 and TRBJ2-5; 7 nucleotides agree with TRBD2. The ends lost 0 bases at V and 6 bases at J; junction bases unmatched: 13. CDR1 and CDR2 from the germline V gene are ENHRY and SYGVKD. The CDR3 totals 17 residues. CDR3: CAISESPWGGGIQTQYF. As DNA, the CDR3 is TGTGCCATCAGTGAGTCCCCCTGGGGCGGGGGTATACAGACCCAGTACTTC.

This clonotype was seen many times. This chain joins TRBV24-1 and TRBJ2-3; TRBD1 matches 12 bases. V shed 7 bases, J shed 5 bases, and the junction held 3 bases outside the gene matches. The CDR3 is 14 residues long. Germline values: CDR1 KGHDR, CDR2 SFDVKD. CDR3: CATRGTGGIDTQYF. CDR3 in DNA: TGTGCCACCAGAGGGACAGGGGGCATAGATACGCAGTATTTT.

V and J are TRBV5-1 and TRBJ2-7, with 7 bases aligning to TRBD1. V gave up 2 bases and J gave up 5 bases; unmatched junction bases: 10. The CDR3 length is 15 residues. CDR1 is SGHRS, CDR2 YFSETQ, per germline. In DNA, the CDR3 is TGCGCCAGCAGCTTATACCAAAGACAGGGCGACGAGCAGTACTTC. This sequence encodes CASSLYQRQGDEQYF. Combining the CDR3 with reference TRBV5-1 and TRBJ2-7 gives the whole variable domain KAGVTQTPRYLIKTRGQQVTLSCSPISGHRSVSWYQQTPGQGLQFLFEYFSETQRNKGNFPGRFSGRQFSNSRSEMNVSTLELGDSALYLCASSLYQRQGDEQYFGPGTRLTVT.

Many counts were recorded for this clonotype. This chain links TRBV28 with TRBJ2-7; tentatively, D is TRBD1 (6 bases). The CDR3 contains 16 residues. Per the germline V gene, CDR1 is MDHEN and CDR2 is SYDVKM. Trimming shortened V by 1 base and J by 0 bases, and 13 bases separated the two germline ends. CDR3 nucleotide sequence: TGTGCCAGCAGTTTATCCCCGGACAGCGACTCCTACGAGCAGTACTTC. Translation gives CASSLSPDSDSYEQYF. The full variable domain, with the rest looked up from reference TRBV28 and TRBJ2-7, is DVKVTQSSRYLVKRTGEKVFLECVQDMDHENMFWYRQDPGLGLRLIYFSYDVKMKEKGDIPEGYSVSREKKERFSLILESASTNQTSMYLCASSLSPDSDSYEQYFGPGTRLTVT.

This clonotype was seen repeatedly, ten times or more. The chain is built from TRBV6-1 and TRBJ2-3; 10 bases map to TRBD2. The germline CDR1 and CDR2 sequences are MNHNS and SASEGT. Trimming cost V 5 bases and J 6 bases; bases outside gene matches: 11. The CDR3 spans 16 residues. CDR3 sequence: CASSSQVAGGSDTQYF. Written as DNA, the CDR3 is TGTGCCAGCAGTTCCCAGGTAGCGGGGGGTTCGGATACGCAGTATTTT.

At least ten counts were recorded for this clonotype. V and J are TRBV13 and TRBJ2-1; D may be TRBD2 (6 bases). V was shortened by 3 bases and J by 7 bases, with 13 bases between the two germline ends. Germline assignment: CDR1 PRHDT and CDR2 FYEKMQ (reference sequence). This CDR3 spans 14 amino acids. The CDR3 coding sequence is TGTGCCAGCAGCTTGACTAGTAAGAGGAATGAGCAGTTCTTC. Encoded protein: CASSLTSKRNEQFF.